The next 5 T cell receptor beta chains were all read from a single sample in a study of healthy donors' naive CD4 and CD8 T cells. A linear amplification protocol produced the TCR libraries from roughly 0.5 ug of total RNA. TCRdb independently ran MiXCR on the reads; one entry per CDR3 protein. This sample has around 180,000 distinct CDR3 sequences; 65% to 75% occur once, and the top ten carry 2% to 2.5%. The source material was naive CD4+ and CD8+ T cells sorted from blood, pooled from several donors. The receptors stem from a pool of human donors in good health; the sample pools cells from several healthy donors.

CDR3 protein: CASSYGLSNGEQYF. CDR3 bases: TGTGCCAGCAGTTATGGCCTTAGTAATGGCGAGCAGTACTTC. This sequence joins TRBV6-6 and TRBJ2-7; D is unclear. The CDR3 extends over 14 amino acids. Germline CDR1 is MNHNY and CDR2 is SVGAGI (reference sequence). V was clipped by 3 bases and J by 6 bases, with 15 bases between them.

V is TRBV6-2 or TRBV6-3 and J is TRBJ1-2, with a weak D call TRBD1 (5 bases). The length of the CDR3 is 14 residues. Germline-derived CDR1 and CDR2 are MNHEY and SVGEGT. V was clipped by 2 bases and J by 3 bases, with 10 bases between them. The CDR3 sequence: CASSYATAHYGYTF. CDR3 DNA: TGTGCCAGCAGTTACGCGACAGCCCACTATGGCTACACCTTC.

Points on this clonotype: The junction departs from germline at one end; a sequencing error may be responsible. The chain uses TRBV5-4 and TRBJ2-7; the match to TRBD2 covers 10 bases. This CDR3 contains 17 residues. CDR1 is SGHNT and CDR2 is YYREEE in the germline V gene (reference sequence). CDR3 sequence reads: CASSPGASVSLAGELYF. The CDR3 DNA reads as TGTGCCAGCAGCCCCGGGGCAAGCGTCTCCCTAGCGGGAGAGCTGTACTTC.

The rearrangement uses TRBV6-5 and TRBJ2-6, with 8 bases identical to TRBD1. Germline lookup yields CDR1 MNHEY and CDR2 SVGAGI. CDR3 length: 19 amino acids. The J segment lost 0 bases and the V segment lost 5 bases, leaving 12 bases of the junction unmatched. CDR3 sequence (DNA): TGTGCCAGCAGTAAGTCGGACAGGGTTCCCTTCTCTGGGGCCAACGTCCTGACTTTC. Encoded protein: CASSKSDRVPFSGANVLTF.

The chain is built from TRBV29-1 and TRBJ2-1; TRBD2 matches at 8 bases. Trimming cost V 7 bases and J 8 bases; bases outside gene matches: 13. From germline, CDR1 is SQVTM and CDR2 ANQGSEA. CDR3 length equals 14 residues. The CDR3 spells CSASGLEKTYEQFF. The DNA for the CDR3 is TGCAGCGCTTCGGGACTAGAAAAGACATATGAGCAGTTCTTC.